The rows below give T cell receptor beta chains drawn from one sample of a study of T cell repertoires in cytomegalovirus infection. One entry per CDR3 protein, called by TCRdb with MiXCR from the reads. The repertoire holds 210,000 or so distinct CDR3 sequences, approximately 7% seen once, with 5.5% to 6.5% in the top ten. The specimen was PBMCs. These receptors were taken from a human donor in good health (CMV status not recorded). Some clones in this sample may be carry-over from other donors' samples. Each CDR3 is given with its conserved first and last residue. The order of the fields is V gene, J gene, clone size, D gene, CDR3 protein, CDR3 DNA. D genes are given only for firm matches. Where a row states a size, it is once, few, many or the class of an expanded clone; other rows omit it.

v_call: TRBV6-2/TRBV6-3
j_call: TRBJ2-7
clone_size: many
d_call: NA
cdr3_aa: CASSWDVSSYEQYF
cdr3_nt: TGTGCCAGCAGTTGGGATGTGAGCTCCTACGAGCAGTACTTC

v_call: TRBV19
j_call: TRBJ1-5
clone_size: many
d_call: NA
cdr3_aa: CASSPLGSRSNQPQHF
cdr3_nt: TGTGCCAGTAGTCCTCTAGGAAGCAGGAGCAATCAGCCCCAGCATTTT

v_call: TRBV5-1
j_call: TRBJ2-2
clone_size: many
d_call: NA
cdr3_aa: CASSLHQRQGGLFF
cdr3_nt: TGCGCCAGCAGCCTGCACCAGAGACAGGGAGGGCTGTTTTTT

v_call: TRBV20-1
j_call: TRBJ2-7
clone_size: few
d_call: NA
cdr3_aa: CSAARLGAPYEQYF
cdr3_nt: TGCAGTGCTGCACGTCTGGGTGCTCCCTACGAGCAGTACTTC

v_call: TRBV7-2
j_call: TRBJ1-1
clone_size: many
d_call: TRBD1
cdr3_aa: CASSLARGLGTEAFF
cdr3_nt: TGTGCCAGCAGCTTAGCGAGGGGGCTGGGCACTGAAGCTTTCTTT

v_call: TRBV7-9
j_call: TRBJ2-7
clone_size: many
d_call: NA
cdr3_aa: CASSLRNYEQYF
cdr3_nt: TGTGCCAGCAGCTTACGGAACTACGAGCAGTACTTC

v_call: TRBV20-1
j_call: TRBJ2-3
clone_size: few
d_call: NA
cdr3_aa: CSARSNLLTGYTDTQYF
cdr3_nt: TGCAGTGCTAGAAGCAACCTGCTTACCGGGTACACAGATACGCAGTATTTT

v_call: TRBV6-2/TRBV6-3
j_call: TRBJ2-2
clone_size: NA
d_call: TRBD1
cdr3_aa: CASGLSGQGSNTGELFF
cdr3_nt: TGTGCCAGCGGTCTTTCGGGACAGGGTTCGAACACCGGGGAGCTGTTTTTT

v_call: TRBV7-9
j_call: TRBJ1-2
clone_size: many
d_call: TRBD1
cdr3_aa: CASSLFSGDRAGTYGYTF
cdr3_nt: TGTGCCAGCAGCTTATTTTCGGGGGACAGGGCCGGTACCTATGGCTACACCTTC

v_call: TRBV11-3
j_call: TRBJ2-5
clone_size: NA
d_call: TRBD2
cdr3_aa: CASSLASSGVTQCF
cdr3_nt: TGTGCCAGCAGCTTAGCGTCTAGCGGGGTGACCCAGTGCTTC

v_call: TRBV7-3
j_call: TRBJ1-1
clone_size: many
d_call: NA
cdr3_aa: CASSLGGHSNTEAFF
cdr3_nt: TGTGCCAGCAGCTTAGGGGGACATTCAAACACTGAAGCTTTCTTT

v_call: TRBV11-2
j_call: TRBJ2-1
clone_size: many
d_call: NA
cdr3_aa: CASSSRTEYNEQFF
cdr3_nt: TGTGCCAGCAGCTCCCGGACAGAGTACAATGAGCAGTTCTTC

v_call: TRBV18
j_call: TRBJ1-2
clone_size: many
d_call: NA
cdr3_aa: CASSSNSNGASYGYTF
cdr3_nt: TGTGCCAGCTCATCCAATTCCAATGGGGCCTCCTATGGCTACACCTTC

v_call: TRBV27
j_call: TRBJ2-2
clone_size: many
d_call: TRBD2
cdr3_aa: CASSRSAGGSTGELFF
cdr3_nt: TGTGCCAGCAGTCGCTCGGCGGGGGGCTCCACCGGGGAGCTGTTTTTT

v_call: TRBV29-1
j_call: TRBJ2-3
clone_size: few
d_call: TRBD2
cdr3_aa: CSVEGGGLVPDTQYF
cdr3_nt: TGCAGCGTTGAAGGCGGGGGGCTAGTCCCAGATACGCAGTATTTT

v_call: TRBV7-2
j_call: TRBJ2-2
clone_size: many
d_call: NA
cdr3_aa: CASSTTGELFF
cdr3_nt: TGTGCCAGCAGCACCACCGGGGAGCTGTTTTTT

v_call: TRBV11-1
j_call: TRBJ2-2
clone_size: many
d_call: NA
cdr3_aa: CASRRGFSHGELFF
cdr3_nt: TGTGCCAGCCGGAGGGGTTTCTCCCACGGGGAGCTGTTTTTT